This TCR beta chain was retrieved from a study of blood T cell repertoires in COVID-19. Turning to the study itself: Sites in the United States, Italy and Spain provided acute and convalescent COVID-19 samples. Sources were T cells, B-cell-depleted T cells, or PBMCs; the material itself was cDNA or gDNA.

Seattle cases were enrolled at active infection and followed longitudinally. Germline lookup yields CDR1 SGHTA and CDR2 FQGTGA. The junction had 10 bases not matched to a gene; V was cut back by 5 bases and J by 7 bases. The CDR3 totals 14 residues. Per the original methods: Reference gene primers were amplified, and this amplification served to estimate nucleated cell counts. This table comes from immunoSEQ multiplex PCR, and its TCRdb copy is limited to in-frame clones, with some not included. D and trimming come from the DNA, and the V and J calls and clone size come from that table. The data contain approximately 160,000 clones, about 85% of them singletons.

This TCR came from a woman in her sixties with COVID-19, enrolled during active disease. Material: peripheral blood. J is TRBJ1-2 and V is TRBV7-3; 7 bases agree with TRBD1. The CDR3: CASSLNRGSSGYTF. The CDR3 DNA reads TGTGCCAGCAGCCTCAACAGGGGATCGAGTGGCTACACCTTC.